This is a list of T cell receptor beta chains from one sample in a study of blood T cell repertoires in COVID-19. Sequencing used immunoSEQ multiplex PCR; TCRdb keeps in-frame clones, though not all of them. The data show approximately 160,000 clones, with over 80% seen just once and roughly 2.9% held by the top ten. Source material: peripheral blood. Receptors originate from an older woman with acute or convalescent COVID-19. CDR3s include the opening cysteine and the closing phenylalanine or tryptophan. D genes are given only for firm matches. Expanded clones are given a class, and other clones once, few, many or no size at all.

TRBV27	-	-	TRBJ1-2	CASSLGGKGSYGYTF	TGTGCCAGCAGTTTAGGAGGGAAAGGAAGCTATGGCTACACCTTC
TRBV2	few	-	TRBJ1-3	CASRGGNSGNTIYF	TGTGCCAGCAGAGGCGGCAACTCTGGAAACACCATATATTTT
TRBV7-2	-	TRBD1	TRBJ1-6	CASSWPRDRLNSPLHF	TGTGCCAGCAGCTGGCCCCGGGACAGACTTAATTCACCCCTCCACTTT
TRBV10-3	once	-	TRBJ1-2	CAISDGRPWGYTF	TGTGCCATCAGTGATGGCCGTCCATGGGGCTACACCTTC
TRBV5-1	-	-	TRBJ1-1	CASSLENMNTEAFF	TGCGCCAGCAGCTTGGAGAACATGAACACTGAAGCTTTCTTT
TRBV30	few	-	TRBJ1-1	CAWSVGSVSRAFF	TGTGCCTGGAGTGTTGGCAGCGTCTCGAGAGCTTTCTTT
TRBV5-1	few	TRBD2	TRBJ2-7	CASTETSGGYEQYF	TGCGCCAGCACCGAGACTAGCGGGGGGTACGAGCAGTACTTC
TRBV28	few	-	TRBJ1-3	CASASGLAGNTIYF	TGTGCCAGCGCATCCGGTTTGGCTGGAAACACCATATATTTT
TRBV28	-	-	TRBJ2-7	CASSLRGLTYEQYF	TGTGCCAGCAGTTTAAGGGGTTTGACCTACGAGCAGTACTTC
TRBV5-5	-	-	TRBJ2-7	CASSFGGSYEQYF	TGTGCCAGCAGCTTTGGCGGCTCCTACGAGCAGTACTTC
TRBV11-3	-	TRBD2	TRBJ2-1	CASSLAGSSGVYEQFF	TGTGCCAGCAGCTTAGCGGGGTCTAGCGGGGTCTATGAGCAGTTCTTC
TRBV6-5	-	-	TRBJ2-1	CASSYSLSSGNEQFF	TGTGCCAGCAGTTACTCGCTTTCGTCGGGGAATGAGCAGTTCTTC
TRBV18	-	TRBD1	TRBJ2-3	CASSPEQGGTRNTQYF	TGTGCCAGCTCACCTGAACAGGGGGGCACCAGAAATACGCAGTATTTT
TRBV24-1	once	-	TRBJ1-2	CATQDRASYGYTF	TGTGCCACCCAGGACAGAGCGAGCTATGGCTACACCTTC
TRBV7-3	-	-	TRBJ1-2	CASSLNPPGGYTF	TGTGCCAGCAGCTTAAACCCCCCGGGGGGCTACACCTTC
TRBV5-6	few	-	TRBJ2-1	CASSRRSTGTSYNEQFF	TGTGCCAGCAGTAGAAGATCCACAGGGACCTCCTACAATGAGCAGTTCTTC
TRBV19	-	-	TRBJ1-3	CASSMEGRGSGNTIYF	TGTGCCAGTAGTATGGAGGGCCGGGGGTCCGGAAACACCATATATTTT
TRBV6-4	-	-	TRBJ2-5	CASSDSTGAQYF	TGTGCCAGCAGTGACTCAACCGGGGCCCAGTACTTC
TRBV7-9	few	TRBD2	TRBJ2-1	CASRPLAGGLGQFF	TGTGCCAGCAGGCCACTAGCGGGGGGGCTAGGGCAGTTCTTC
TRBV5-5	once	TRBD1	TRBJ2-1	CASSPQGLGNEQFF	TGTGCCAGCAGCCCACAGGGGCTAGGGAATGAGCAGTTCTTC
TRBV10-1	-	-	TRBJ1-2	CASNRWGGNDYGYTF	TGCGCCAGCAACAGATGGGGGGGAAACGACTATGGCTACACCTTC
TRBV7-2	-	-	TRBJ2-7	CASSLGGYNSLYEQYF	TGTGCCAGCAGCTTAGGAGGGTATAACTCCCTCTACGAGCAGTACTTC
TRBV3-1/TRBV3-2	-	TRBD2	TRBJ2-5	CASGLAGGGRGETQYF	TGTGCCAGCGGCTTAGCGGGGGGTGGTAGAGGAGAGACCCAGTACTTC
TRBV2	-	-	TRBJ2-1	CASSAQQAGQFF	TGTGCCAGCAGTGCCCAGCAGGCAGGGCAGTTCTTC
TRBV6-5	-	TRBD2	TRBJ2-5	CASSRLAGAETQYF	TGTGCCAGCAGTAGACTAGCGGGGGCGGAGACCCAGTACTTC
TRBV3-1/TRBV3-2	-	-	TRBJ1-1	CASSQPGHLNTEAFF	TGTGCCAGCAGCCAACCGGGACACCTGAACACTGAAGCTTTCTTT
TRBV9	-	-	TRBJ1-1	CASSGSPGGANTEAFF	TGTGCCAGCAGCGGTAGCCCGGGCGGGGCGAACACTGAAGCTTTCTTT
TRBV9	once	TRBD2	TRBJ2-3	CASSVDTPGSGVADTQYF	TGTGCCAGCAGCGTAGACACCCCGGGTAGCGGGGTTGCAGATACGCAGTATTTT
TRBV9	few	-	TRBJ2-1	CASSVGRGSWNEQFF	TGTGCCAGCAGCGTAGGTAGGGGATCGTGGAATGAGCAGTTCTTC
TRBV5-4	-	-	TRBJ1-1	CASSPPRGGRGTEAFF	TGTGCCAGCAGCCCCCCGAGGGGGGGGAGAGGAACTGAAGCTTTCTTT
TRBV4-3	-	TRBD2	TRBJ2-4	CASSRAAQLAGGSDLAKNIQYF	TGCGCCAGCAGCCGCGCAGCGCAACTAGCGGGGGGTTCCGACTTAGCCAAAAACATTCAGTACTTC
TRBV5-5	few	-	TRBJ1-6	CASSPGGRAPLHF	TGTGCCAGCAGCCCGGGGGGACGGGCACCCCTCCACTTT
TRBV10-3	-	-	TRBJ1-1	CAILRSVGNTEAFF	TGTGCCATCTTAAGGAGCGTCGGGAACACTGAAGCTTTCTTT
TRBV13	-	-	TRBJ1-1	CASSLFGNNGEAFF	TGTGCCAGCAGCTTATTTGGTAATAACGGTGAAGCTTTCTTT
TRBV15	-	-	TRBJ1-5	CATSRDPRVRQPQHF	TGTGCCACCAGCAGAGACCCCAGGGTGCGTCAGCCCCAGCATTTT
TRBV5-1	-	-	TRBJ1-1	CASSLTRDTEAFF	TGCGCCAGCAGCCTGACCAGGGACACTGAAGCTTTCTTT
TRBV20-1	once	-	TRBJ2-5	CSASPGGAWETQYF	TGCAGTGCTAGTCCTGGGGGGGCCTGGGAGACCCAGTACTTC
TRBV10-1	-	TRBD1	TRBJ1-2	CASSGPGQVYGYTF	TGCGCCAGCAGTGGGCCCGGACAGGTCTATGGCTACACCTTC
TRBV29-1	once	-	TRBJ1-2	CSVETAPYGYTF	TGCAGCGTTGAAACAGCCCCCTATGGCTACACCTTC
TRBV4-1	-	-	TRBJ2-7	CASSQVDSPATYEQYF	TGCGCCAGCAGCCAAGTGGACAGCCCTGCCACCTACGAGCAGTACTTC
TRBV6-1	-	-	TRBJ1-1	CASSEGGMNTEAFF	TGTGCCAGCAGTGAGGGGGGGATGAACACTGAAGCTTTCTTT
TRBV9	-	-	TRBJ2-2	CASSGGGAANTGELFF	TGTGCCAGCAGCGGAGGAGGGGCCGCGAACACCGGGGAGCTGTTTTTT
TRBV14	-	-	TRBJ1-1	CASSLSLGENTEAFF	TGTGCCAGCAGCCTTTCCTTAGGGGAGAACACTGAAGCTTTCTTT
TRBV12-3/TRBV12-4	-	-	TRBJ2-7	CASSLLSEQYF	TGTGCCAGCAGTTTACTCTCCGAGCAGTACTTC
TRBV10-3	-	TRBD2	TRBJ2-3	CAPSGLAGVRDTQYF	TGTGCCCCCTCCGGACTAGCGGGGGTGAGAGATACGCAGTATTTT
TRBV6-5	-	-	TRBJ2-2	CASSYHLTGGELFF	TGTGCCAGCAGTTACCACCTAACGGGCGGGGAGCTGTTTTTT
TRBV2	-	-	TRBJ1-2	CASNLQGNYGYTF	TGTGCCAGCAACCTACAGGGTAACTATGGCTACACCTTC
TRBV7-2	-	TRBD1	TRBJ1-2	CASSSRDRGDGYTF	TGTGCCAGCAGCTCGAGGGACAGGGGGGATGGCTACACCTTC
TRBV6-5	-	-	TRBJ2-2	CASSPPTGNTGELFF	TGTGCCAGCAGCCCGCCGACAGGGAACACCGGGGAGCTGTTTTTT
TRBV27	few	-	TRBJ1-1	CASSSGTRAGEAFF	TGTGCCAGCAGTTCCGGGACAAGGGCGGGTGAAGCTTTCTTT
TRBV6-5	once	-	TRBJ1-2	CASIQGVRANYGYTF	TGTGCCAGCATTCAGGGTGTGAGAGCTAACTATGGCTACACCTTC
TRBV30	-	-	TRBJ2-7	CAWSGWRGDFYEQYF	TGTGCCTGGTCCGGATGGCGGGGAGACTTCTACGAGCAGTACTTC
TRBV5-4	few	-	TRBJ1-2	CASSSGQLMGYGYTF	TGTGCCAGCAGCTCTGGACAACTTATGGGGTATGGCTACACCTTC
TRBV18	-	-	TRBJ2-3	CASSQLVTDTQYF	TGTGCCAGCTCACAACTAGTGACAGATACGCAGTATTTT
TRBV2	-	-	TRBJ1-5	CASSDHRVNQPQHF	TGTGCCAGCAGTGACCACAGGGTGAATCAGCCCCAGCATTTT